This TCR beta chain appears in the sequencing data of a study of blood T cell repertoires in COVID-19. Study details: Italy, Spain and the United States were the sources of the convalescent and acute COVID-19 samples. From T cells, B-cell-depleted T cells, or PBMCs came the material, which was cDNA or gDNA.

Per the original data handling: Amplifying reference gene primers gave estimates of nucleated cell counts. Profiling relied on immunoSEQ multiplex PCR, and the TCRdb table lists in-frame clones only, not all of them. D and trimming were read from the DNA, whereas the V and J calls and clone size are those reported in that table. This table has about 50,000 clones, roughly 86% appearing once. Germline V gives CDR1 SGHTA, CDR2 FQGNSA. CDR3 length equals 14 residues. On this clone itself: One end of the junction varies from germline; a read error may be responsible. The sample contains more than one DNA sequence encoding this CDR3.

The receptor was derived from a woman aged 55-69 years with acute or convalescent COVID-19. Specimen: peripheral blood. V is TRBV7-2 and J is TRBJ2-7; the match to TRBD2 covers 8 bases. The CDR3 region is CASLPTRGAYEQYF. The CDR3 region has the DNA TGTGCCAGCCTCCCAACGCGGGGGGCGTACGAGCAGTACTTT.